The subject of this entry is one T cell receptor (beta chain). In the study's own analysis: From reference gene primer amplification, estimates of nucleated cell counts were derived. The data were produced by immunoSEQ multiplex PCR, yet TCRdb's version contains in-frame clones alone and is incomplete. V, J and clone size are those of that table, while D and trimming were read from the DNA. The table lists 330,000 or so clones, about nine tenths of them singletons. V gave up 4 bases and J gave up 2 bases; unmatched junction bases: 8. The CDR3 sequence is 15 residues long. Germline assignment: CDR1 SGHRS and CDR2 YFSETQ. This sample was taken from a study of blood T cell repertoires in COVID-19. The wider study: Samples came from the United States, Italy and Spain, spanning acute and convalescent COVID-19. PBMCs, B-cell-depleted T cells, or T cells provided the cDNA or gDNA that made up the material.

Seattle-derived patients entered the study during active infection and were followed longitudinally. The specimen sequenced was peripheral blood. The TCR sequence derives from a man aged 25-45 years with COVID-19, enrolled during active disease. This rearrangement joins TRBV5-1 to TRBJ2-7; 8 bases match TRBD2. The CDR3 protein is CASSPGGAATYEQYF. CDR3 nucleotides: TGCGCCAGCAGCCCGGGGGGGGCCGCGACCTACGAGCAGTACTTC.